The 31 T cell receptor beta chains presented below share a single source sample, sequenced in a study of blood T cell repertoires in COVID-19. Here immunoSEQ multiplex PCR was the method, and the copy in TCRdb shows in-frame clones only, minus some. The table includes some 180,000 clones, 80% detected once. The specimen sequenced was PBMCs or T cells enriched from blood (not recorded which). The receptors stem from a man aged 55 to 70 who had been exposed to COVID-19.

The CDR3 reads CAISDGGYGYTF. CDR3 DNA sequence: TGTGCCATCAGTGACGGCGGATATGGCTACACCTTC. The chain carries TRBV10-3 and TRBJ1-2; unclear D gene. The CDR3 is 12 amino acids. Germline loops: CDR1 ENHRY, CDR2 SYGVKD. V shed 3 bases and J shed 5 bases, with 7 bases lying between them.

The chain carries TRBV5-1 and TRBJ2-1, with TRBD2 identical over 8 bases. CDR3 length equals 16 residues. Germline V gene sequence: CDR1 SGHRS, CDR2 YFSETQ. V was pared by 0 bases and J by 1 base, with 3 bases of the junction left unmatched. CDR3 coding DNA: TGCGCCAGCAGCTTGGTTTCTAGCGGGTCCTACAATGAGCAGTTCTTC. This encodes CASSLVSSGSYNEQFF.

V and J are TRBV9 and TRBJ1-2, with D tentatively TRBD1 (6 bases). Germline V gene sequence: CDR1 SGDLS, CDR2 YYNGEE. The CDR3 extends over 15 amino acids. Trimming took 0 bases from V and 4 from J, leaving 13 bases between them. The CDR3 here is CASSVGLGAGYGYTF. CDR3 in DNA: TGTGCCAGCAGCGTAGGGCTGGGGGCAGGCTATGGCTACACCTTC.

The chain uses TRBV13 and TRBJ2-1; tentative D call: TRBD1 (5 bases). V dropped 4 bases and J dropped 3 bases, with 10 bases sitting between them. The CDR3 is 14 amino acids. In germline, CDR1 is PRHDT, CDR2 FYEKMQ (reference sequence). The CDR3 loop is CASSSRQGYNEQFF. As DNA, the CDR3 is TGTGCCAGCAGCTCTCGGCAGGGCTACAATGAGCAGTTCTTC.

V gene TRBV6-5 combines with J gene TRBJ2-3; 11 bases line up with TRBD2. In germline, CDR1 is MNHEY, CDR2 SVGAGI. The J segment lost 4 bases and the V segment lost 3 bases, leaving 3 bases of the junction unmatched. The CDR3 spans 15 residues. CDR3 protein: CASSYNSGRADTQYF. CDR3 in DNA: TGTGCCAGCAGTTATAATAGCGGGAGGGCAGATACGCAGTATTTT.

J is TRBJ2-1 and V is TRBV7-3; TRBD1 might be the D (6 bases). Germline assignment: CDR1 SGHTA and CDR2 FQGTGA. This CDR3 contains 16 residues. V gave up 5 bases and J gave up 1 base, with 15 bases separating them. As DNA, the CDR3 is TGTGCCAGCAGCATCAACAGGGTTAGTTCCTACAATGAGCAGTTCTTC. The encoded protein is CASSINRVSSYNEQFF.

V is TRBV7-9 and J is TRBJ1-3, with D maybe TRBD1 (6 bases). V lost 6 bases to trimming and J lost 0 bases, with 12 bases between them. In germline, CDR1 is SEHNR, CDR2 FQNEAQ (reference sequence). The CDR3 runs to 15 residues. The CDR3 loop is CASRDGQNSGNTIYF. The DNA for the CDR3 is TGTGCCAGCAGGGATGGACAGAACTCTGGAAACACCATATATTTT.

The V call is TRBV29-1, the J call TRBJ2-1, with 9 bases that match TRBD2. Germline CDR1 SQVTM, CDR2 ANQGSEA. The length of the CDR3 is 13 residues. V shed 4 bases, J shed 2 bases, and the junction held 0 bases outside the gene matches. In nucleotides, the CDR3 is TGCAGCGTTGGCGGGAGGGCCTACAATGAGCAGTTCTTC. Its protein is CSVGGRAYNEQFF.

V and J are TRBV6-6 and TRBJ2-3; a weak D match, TRBD2 (5 bases). The CDR3 is made up of 17 amino acids. The V end lost 5 bases, the J end lost 5 bases, and 23 bases lay between the germline ends. Germline-derived CDR1 and CDR2 are MNHNY and SVGAGI (reference sequence). In DNA form, the CDR3 reads TGTGCCAGCAGTCCCCTCGGGTCTAGCAGGCATGAAGATACGCAGTATTTT. This codes for CASSPLGSSRHEDTQYF.

The genes are TRBV7-2 and TRBJ2-5; TRBD2 might be the D (5 bases). V was pared by 5 bases and J by 1 base, with 11 bases between. The CDR3 sequence is 14 residues long. Germline lookup yields CDR1 SGHTA and CDR2 FQGNSA. The chain's CDR3 is CASSPRRGQETQYF. CDR3 DNA sequence: TGTGCCAGCAGCCCTCGCCGGGGCCAAGAGACCCAGTACTTC.

CDR3 amino acids: CASSQFGQGIGEKLFF. Written as DNA, the CDR3 is TGTGCCAGCAGCCAATTCGGACAGGGCATCGGGGAAAAACTGTTTTTT. The J gene is TRBJ1-4, the V gene TRBV14; TRBD1 matches at 8 bases. The CDR3 has 16 residues. V dropped 2 bases and J dropped 8; count of bases not matched to a gene: 10. Germline V gene lookup returns CDR1 SGHDN and CDR2 FVKESK.

The chain recombines TRBV10-3 with TRBJ1-4; 8 nucleotides align to TRBD1. Germline V gene sequence: CDR1 ENHRY, CDR2 SYGVKD. This CDR3 comprises 15 residues. Trimming at V came to 2 bases and at J to 6 bases, leaving 5 bases not matched to a gene. The CDR3 sequence is CAISERQGQDEKLFF. CDR3 sequence (DNA): TGTGCCATCAGTGAGAGACAGGGGCAAGATGAAAAACTGTTTTTT.

V is TRBV30 and J is TRBJ2-1; D not certain. In germline, CDR1 is GTSNPN, CDR2 SVGIG (reference sequence). V was cut by 4 bases and J by 6 bases, with 10 bases left in between. The CDR3 is 12 residues long. CDR3 loop: CAWNAISNEQFF. CDR3 DNA sequence: TGTGCCTGGAATGCGATAAGCAATGAGCAGTTCTTC.

The chain uses TRBV19 and TRBJ1-5, with D hard to call. Germline values: CDR1 LNHDA, CDR2 SQIVND (reference sequence). Trimming left V 3 bases short and J 6 bases short, with 15 bases between. The CDR3 has 15 amino acids. CDR3 sequence: CASSIIRDGSQPQHF. Here the CDR3 DNA reads TGTGCCAGTAGTATTATCCGGGATGGGAGTCAGCCCCAGCATTTT.

This rearrangement joins TRBV30 to TRBJ2-7; TRBD2 matches 9 bases. Germline V gene lookup returns CDR1 GTSNPN and CDR2 SVGIG (reference sequence). The CDR3 is made up of 18 amino acids. V was pared by 1 base and J by 5 bases, with 18 bases of the junction left unmatched. CDR3 coding DNA: TGTGCCTGGAGTGCCTACACAGGGCTCGGGACTAGCTTGAACGAGCAGTACTTC. Translation gives CAWSAYTGLGTSLNEQYF.

V is TRBV9 and J is TRBJ2-7, with 8 bases lining up with TRBD2. V gave up 0 bases and J gave up 2 bases; unmatched junction bases: 7. The CDR3 is 16 residues long. Germline CDR1 and CDR2: SGDLS and YYNGEE. DNA for the CDR3: TGTGCCAGCAGCGTAGGCAGCGGGAGATTAGCCTACGAGCAGTACTTC. Residues: CASSVGSGRLAYEQYF.

The DNA for the CDR3 is TGTGCCAGTAGAGGCGGAGGGGCGGGAGATACGCAGTATTTT. Its protein product is CASRGGGAGDTQYF. The rearrangement joins TRBV19 to TRBJ2-3; possible D gene TRBD2, 6 bases. CDR3 length: 14 amino acids. The ends were cut back, 6 bases at V and 5 bases at J, with 15 bases in the middle. Germline CDR1 reads LNHDA; CDR2 reads SQIVND (reference sequence). Full variable domain (remainder filled in from reference TRBV19 and TRBJ2-3): DGGITQSPKYLFRKEGQNVTLSCEQNLNHDAMYWYRQDPGQGLRLIYYSQIVNDFQKGDIAEGYSVSREKKESFPLTVTSAQKNPTAFYLCASRGGGAGDTQYFGPGTRLTVL.

V gene TRBV19 combines with J gene TRBJ1-6; TRBD1 might be the D (6 bases). There are 15 residues in the CDR3. With 5 bases removed from V and 5 bases from J, the gap between germline ends came to 13 bases. Germline loops: CDR1 LNHDA, CDR2 SQIVND (reference sequence). The CDR3 DNA follows: TGTGCCAGTAGTCCTCAGACAGGCGATAATTCACCCCTCCACTTT. It encodes CASSPQTGDNSPLHF.

V is TRBV9 and J is TRBJ1-2; 12 bases are shared with TRBD1. The length of the CDR3 is 16 residues. Germline values: CDR1 SGDLS, CDR2 YYNGEE. J was trimmed by 7 bases and V by 1 base; bases with no gene match: 8. CDR3 amino acids: CASSVSTGTGGGGYTF. CDR3 coding DNA: TGTGCCAGCAGCGTATCAACCGGGACAGGGGGCGGTGGCTACACCTTC.

The V gene is TRBV30, the J gene TRBJ2-7, with 10 bases matching TRBD1. This CDR3 region has 15 residues. Germline CDR1 and CDR2: GTSNPN and SVGIG (reference sequence). Losses at the gene ends were 3 bases for V and 2 bases for J; bases not matched to a gene: 7. DNA of the CDR3: TGTGCCTGGAGCATCGGGACAGGGGCTACCTACGAGCAGTACTTC. Translation: CAWSIGTGATYEQYF.

This clone was observed once. The J gene is TRBJ2-7, the V gene TRBV7-8; 9 bases are shared with TRBD2. The germline CDR1 and CDR2 sequences are SGHVS and FQNEAQ. CDR3 length: 20 amino acids. The trim removed 1 base at V and 1 base at J, leaving 17 bases unmatched. In nucleotides, the CDR3 is TGTGCCAGCAGCTTAGTTCGGTCCGGGACTAGCCGTATAAGGTCCTACGAGCAGTACTTC. The encoded protein is CASSLVRSGTSRIRSYEQYF.

This clone turned up a few times. The V call is TRBV25-1, the J call TRBJ1-3; D gene uncertain. This CDR3 spans 17 amino acids. Trimming removed 1 base from V and 0 bases from J, with 13 bases in between. Germline CDR1 reads MGHDK; CDR2 reads SYGVNS. The CDR3 DNA is TGTGCCAGCAGTGAATCAGGCTCCGGCTACTCTGGAAACACCATATATTTT. As protein: CASSESGSGYSGNTIYF. Full variable domain (missing parts from reference TRBV25-1 and TRBJ1-3): EADIYQTPRYLVIGTGKKITLECSQTMGHDKMYWYQQDPGMELHLIHYSYGVNSTEKGDLSSESTVSRIRTEHFPLTLESARPSHTSQYLCASSESGSGYSGNTIYFGEGSWLTVV.

The CDR3: CASSLGTSGNNEQFF. Here the CDR3 DNA reads TGTGCCAGCAGCTTGGGAACTAGCGGGAACAATGAGCAGTTCTTC. The rearrangement joins TRBV11-2 to TRBJ2-1; the match to TRBD2 covers 10 bases. The CDR3 totals 15 residues. Trimming cost V 3 bases and J 5 bases; bases outside gene matches: 4. Germline assignment: CDR1 SGHAT and CDR2 FQNNGV.

This clone was counted only a few times. This chain connects TRBV19 to TRBJ2-7; D remains unclear. Between the trimmed V and J ends, which lost 5 bases and 2 bases, there was a span of 10 bases. CDR3 length: 13 residues. Germline V gene data show CDR1 as LNHDA and CDR2 as SQIVND (reference sequence). The CDR3 nucleotides are TGTGCCAGTAGTCCTGGCGGAACCTACGAGCAGTACTTC. This codes for CASSPGGTYEQYF.

The chain combines TRBV30 with TRBJ2-5; 8 bases fit TRBD2. V gave up 4 bases and J gave up 5 bases; unmatched junction bases: 12. Per the germline V gene, CDR1 is GTSNPN and CDR2 is SVGIG (reference sequence). CDR3 length equals 15 residues. CDR3 region: CAWTSREGFMETQYF. In nucleotides, the CDR3 is TGTGCCTGGACGTCACGGGAGGGTTTCATGGAGACCCAGTACTTC.

As regards this clone: The identical CDR3 is also encoded by other nucleotide sequences in the sample. The genes are TRBV28 and TRBJ1-6; 7 nucleotides match TRBD1. There are 13 residues in the CDR3. Germline V gene lookup returns CDR1 MDHEN and CDR2 SYDVKM. Germline trimming cut 2 bases from V and 8 bases from J; bases unmatched to any gene: 0. CDR3 sequence: CASSLDRDSPLHF. CDR3 coding DNA: TGTGCCAGCAGTTTAGACAGGGATTCACCCCTCCACTTT.

This clone was detected once. The V call is TRBV7-2, the J call TRBJ2-4; D gene ambiguous. The V end was cut by 5 bases, the J end by 9 bases, with 11 bases between. Germline V gene lookup returns CDR1 SGHTA and CDR2 FQGNSA. CDR3 size: 12 residues. Here the CDR3 DNA reads TGTGCCAGCAGCCCCCCGTTCGGCATTCAGTACTTC. Its protein is CASSPPFGIQYF.

J is TRBJ2-7 and V is TRBV15; TRBD2 is a possible D gene (6 bases). V was trimmed by 3 bases and J by 0 bases, leaving 15 bases between them. There are 16 residues in the CDR3. Germline assignment: CDR1 LNHNV and CDR2 YYDKDF (reference sequence). The CDR3 nucleotides read TGTGCCACCAGCAGGGCCCATAGCGGACCCTCCTACGAGCAGTACTTC. Translated, it gives CATSRAHSGPSYEQYF.

This clone was seen a few times. The chain has TRBV18 and TRBJ1-1; tentative D call: TRBD1 (5 bases). The germline CDR1 and CDR2 sequences are KGHSH and LQKENI. The V and J ends lost 3 bases and 5 bases respectively, with 16 bases between them. The CDR3 has 15 residues. The CDR3 DNA reads TGTGCCAGCTCACCCCCAAGCCGACAGTCTACTGAAGCTTTCTTT. Translated, it gives CASSPPSRQSTEAFF.

This clone was detected only a few times. The rearrangement uses TRBV29-1 and TRBJ1-2, with 12 bases lining up with TRBD1. V lost 1 base to trimming and J lost 2 bases; unmatched junction nucleotides: 14. This CDR3 has 19 residues. The germline gives CDR1 SQVTM, CDR2 ANQGSEA. CDR3 residues: CSVEGWTGTGGVLNYGYTF. Here the CDR3 DNA reads TGCAGCGTTGAAGGGTGGACCGGGACAGGGGGCGTTCTAAACTATGGCTACACCTTC.

The genes are TRBV5-4 and TRBJ1-6; D uncertain. V lost 0 bases and J lost 6, with 10 bases in between. The CDR3 covers 15 residues. CDR1 is SGHNT, CDR2 YYREEE, per germline (reference sequence). This chain's CDR3 is CASSLGGPGNSPLHF. CDR3 DNA sequence: TGTGCCAGCAGCTTGGGAGGGCCTGGTAATTCACCCCTCCACTTT.